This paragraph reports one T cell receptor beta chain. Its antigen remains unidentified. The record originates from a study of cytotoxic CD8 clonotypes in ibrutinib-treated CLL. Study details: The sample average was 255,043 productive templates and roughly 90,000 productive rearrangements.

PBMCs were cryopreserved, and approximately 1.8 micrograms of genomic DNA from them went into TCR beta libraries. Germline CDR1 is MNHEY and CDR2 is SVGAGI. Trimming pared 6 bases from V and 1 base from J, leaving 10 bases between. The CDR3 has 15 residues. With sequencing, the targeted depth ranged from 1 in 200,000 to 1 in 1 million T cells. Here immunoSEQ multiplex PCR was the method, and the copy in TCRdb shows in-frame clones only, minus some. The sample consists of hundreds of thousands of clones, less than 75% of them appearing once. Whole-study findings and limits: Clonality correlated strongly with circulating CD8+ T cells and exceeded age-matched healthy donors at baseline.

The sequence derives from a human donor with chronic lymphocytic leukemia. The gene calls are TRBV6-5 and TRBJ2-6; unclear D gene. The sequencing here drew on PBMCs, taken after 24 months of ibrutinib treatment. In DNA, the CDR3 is TGTGCCAGCAGCATGCCCTCATCTGGGGCCAACGTCCTGACTTTC. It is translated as CASSMPSSGANVLTF.